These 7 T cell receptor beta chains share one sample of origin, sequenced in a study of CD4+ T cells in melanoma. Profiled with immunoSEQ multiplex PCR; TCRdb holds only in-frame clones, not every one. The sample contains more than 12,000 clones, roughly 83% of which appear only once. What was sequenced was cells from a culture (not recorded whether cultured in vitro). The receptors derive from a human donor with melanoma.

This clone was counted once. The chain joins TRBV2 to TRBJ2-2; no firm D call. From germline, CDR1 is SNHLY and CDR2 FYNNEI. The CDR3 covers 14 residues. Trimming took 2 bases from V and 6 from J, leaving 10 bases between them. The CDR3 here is CASSEWGVPGELFF. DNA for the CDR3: TGTGCCAGCAGTGAATGGGGTGTGCCCGGGGAGCTGTTTTTT.

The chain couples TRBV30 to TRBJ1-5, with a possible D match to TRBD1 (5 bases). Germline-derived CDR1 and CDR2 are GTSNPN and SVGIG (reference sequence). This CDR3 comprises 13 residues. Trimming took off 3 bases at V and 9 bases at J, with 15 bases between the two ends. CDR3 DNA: TGTGCCTGGAGACGACGGGGGGAAGGGCCCCAGCATTTT. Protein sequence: CAWRRRGEGPQHF.

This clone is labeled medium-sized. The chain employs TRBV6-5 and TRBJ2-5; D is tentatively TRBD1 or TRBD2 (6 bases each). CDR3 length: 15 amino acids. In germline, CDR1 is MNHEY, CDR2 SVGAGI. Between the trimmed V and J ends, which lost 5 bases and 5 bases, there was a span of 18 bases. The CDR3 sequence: CASSPGVGGRETQYF. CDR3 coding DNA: TGTGCCAGCAGTCCTGGTGTTGGGGGGCGGGAGACCCAGTACTTC.

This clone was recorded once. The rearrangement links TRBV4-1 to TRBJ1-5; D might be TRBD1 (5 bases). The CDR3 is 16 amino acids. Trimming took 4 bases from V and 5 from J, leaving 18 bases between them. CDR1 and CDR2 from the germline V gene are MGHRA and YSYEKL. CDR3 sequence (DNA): TGCGCCAGCAGCCTCTACCCAGGGCAGGTGTATCAGCCCCAGCATTTT. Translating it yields CASSLYPGQVYQPQHF.

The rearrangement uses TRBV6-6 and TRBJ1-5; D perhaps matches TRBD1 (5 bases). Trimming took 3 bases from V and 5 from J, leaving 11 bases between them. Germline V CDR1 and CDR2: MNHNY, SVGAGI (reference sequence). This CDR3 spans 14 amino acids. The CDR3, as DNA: TGTGCCAGCAGTTATAGAAGGGGAGATCAGCCCCAGCATTTT. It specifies CASSYRRGDQPQHF.

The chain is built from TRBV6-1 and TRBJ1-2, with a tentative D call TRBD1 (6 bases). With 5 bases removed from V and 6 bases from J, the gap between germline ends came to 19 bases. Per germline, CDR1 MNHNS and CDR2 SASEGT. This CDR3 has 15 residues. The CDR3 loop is CASSRWTAAPDGYTF. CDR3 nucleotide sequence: TGTGCCAGCAGTCGATGGACAGCCGCCCCAGATGGCTACACCTTC.

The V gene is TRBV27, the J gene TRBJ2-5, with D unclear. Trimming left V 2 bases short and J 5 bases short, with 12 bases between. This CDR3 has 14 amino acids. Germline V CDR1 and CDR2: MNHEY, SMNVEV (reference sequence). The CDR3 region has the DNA TGTGCCAGCAGTTTAGCCTCGGGTGGGGAGACCCAGTACTTC. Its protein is CASSLASGGETQYF.